Listed below are T cell receptor beta chains from one sample, sequenced in a study of cytomegalovirus exposure and HLA in healthy donors. Using immunoSEQ multiplex PCR, the repertoire was profiled, and TCRdb retains in-frame clones only, with some absent. The data contain tens of thousands of clones, around 82% of them singletons. The sample comprised PBMCs. These receptors all stem from a woman younger than 30 in good health and CMV-seropositive. Each CDR3 is given without its conserved first and last residue. Each record gives: V gene, J gene, clone size, CDR3 protein. A row's size may be missing; if present it is once, few, many or a size class.

V gene: TRBV9; J gene: TRBJ1-1; clone size: few; CDR3 protein: ASSVVRGQGNTEAF
V gene: TRBV10-2; J gene: TRBJ1-1; clone size: NA; CDR3 protein: ASSLDRGLMNTEAF
V gene: TRBV18; J gene: TRBJ1-2; clone size: NA; CDR3 protein: ASSPGGGNYGYT
V gene: TRBV5-1; J gene: TRBJ2-5; clone size: NA; CDR3 protein: ASSPYQETQY
V gene: TRBV5-4; J gene: TRBJ1-4; clone size: NA; CDR3 protein: ASSPQGGEKLF
V gene: TRBV5-6; J gene: TRBJ2-1; clone size: NA; CDR3 protein: ASSVGRDRVYNEQF
V gene: TRBV7-2; J gene: TRBJ2-1; clone size: NA; CDR3 protein: ASSFLGGSSYNEQF
V gene: TRBV15; J gene: TRBJ1-1; clone size: NA; CDR3 protein: ATSDARGRTEAF
V gene: TRBV6-5; J gene: TRBJ1-1; clone size: NA; CDR3 protein: ASSYGGGATAEAF
V gene: TRBV20-1; J gene: TRBJ1-1; clone size: NA; CDR3 protein: SARQAEAF
V gene: TRBV30; J gene: TRBJ2-1; clone size: NA; CDR3 protein: AWAISYNEQF
V gene: TRBV7-9; J gene: TRBJ2-7; clone size: once; CDR3 protein: ASSLSRDRGLNSYEQY
V gene: TRBV5-1; J gene: TRBJ1-5; clone size: NA; CDR3 protein: ARRKGTACPYSNQPQH
V gene: TRBV10-3; J gene: TRBJ1-1; clone size: NA; CDR3 protein: AIRDREGTEAF
V gene: TRBV19; J gene: TRBJ2-2; clone size: NA; CDR3 protein: AGRTGNTGELF
V gene: TRBV4-3; J gene: TRBJ2-4; clone size: NA; CDR3 protein: ASSQLDRGHIQY
V gene: TRBV6-1; J gene: TRBJ2-1; clone size: few; CDR3 protein: ASSGSGTSDEQF
V gene: TRBV5-1; J gene: TRBJ2-5; clone size: NA; CDR3 protein: ASSLGDRGRETQY
V gene: TRBV4-1; J gene: TRBJ1-1; clone size: NA; CDR3 protein: ASSSPGRTGDRAF
V gene: TRBV28; J gene: TRBJ2-7; clone size: NA; CDR3 protein: ASRSGQGVTYEQY
V gene: TRBV5-1; J gene: TRBJ2-7; clone size: few; CDR3 protein: ASSLEPGGYEQY
V gene: TRBV9; J gene: TRBJ1-3; clone size: NA; CDR3 protein: ASSVRPSGNTIY
V gene: TRBV5-1; J gene: TRBJ2-7; clone size: NA; CDR3 protein: ASSLGWTGGSYEQY
V gene: TRBV27; J gene: TRBJ2-7; clone size: once; CDR3 protein: ASRWGAGGVYEQY
V gene: TRBV28; J gene: TRBJ1-5; clone size: NA; CDR3 protein: ASSSVTVSQPQH
V gene: TRBV10-1; J gene: TRBJ1-1; clone size: NA; CDR3 protein: ASSGPNTEAF
V gene: TRBV29-1; J gene: TRBJ1-5; clone size: NA; CDR3 protein: SVASELGNQPQH
V gene: TRBV9; J gene: TRBJ2-3; clone size: NA; CDR3 protein: ASSVSGEITDTQY
V gene: TRBV7-2; J gene: TRBJ2-4; clone size: NA; CDR3 protein: ASSIARTVNIQY
V gene: TRBV28; J gene: TRBJ1-4; clone size: NA; CDR3 protein: ASRSPLDRSF
V gene: TRBV5-1; J gene: TRBJ2-7; clone size: NA; CDR3 protein: ASSYTGDDEQY
V gene: TRBV10-3; J gene: TRBJ1-4; clone size: NA; CDR3 protein: AISRTGEKLF
V gene: TRBV25-1; J gene: TRBJ2-7; clone size: once; CDR3 protein: ASSPNGMAPYEQY
V gene: TRBV4-1; J gene: TRBJ1-3; clone size: NA; CDR3 protein: ASSQDEVSGNTIY
V gene: TRBV28; J gene: TRBJ2-3; clone size: NA; CDR3 protein: ASSFMAGGADTQY
V gene: TRBV2; J gene: TRBJ2-7; clone size: few; CDR3 protein: ASSPDRGQYEQY
V gene: TRBV7-6; J gene: TRBJ2-5; clone size: NA; CDR3 protein: ASSIGTGGFSETQY
V gene: TRBV30; J gene: TRBJ2-1; clone size: NA; CDR3 protein: AWSATSGGAMDEQF
V gene: TRBV7-3; J gene: TRBJ2-3; clone size: NA; CDR3 protein: ASSLLAGRDTQY